A single sample is the source of the 25 T cell receptor beta chains below, sequenced in a study of T cell repertoires in cytomegalovirus infection. TCRdb ran MiXCR on the reads and lists one entry per CDR3 protein. This table has almost 300,000 distinct CDR3 sequences, approximately 10% appearing once. The sequencing sample was made of PBMCs. The receptors here all came from a human donor in good health (CMV status not recorded). Some clones in this sample may be carry-over from other donors' samples.

This clonotype was seen many times. The chain carries TRBV6-2 or TRBV6-3 and TRBJ1-1, with 12 bases aligning to TRBD1. This CDR3 spans 17 amino acids. Germline V lookup: CDR1 MNHEY, CDR2 SVGEGT. Unmatched junction bases numbered 14, after V lost 6 bases and J lost 6 bases. The CDR3 is CASRTKTLGQGASEAFF. In DNA form, the CDR3 reads TGTGCCAGCAGGACGAAAACTCTGGGACAGGGGGCTTCTGAAGCTTTCTTT.

The table lists this clonotype with a few counts. The chain links TRBV6-2 or TRBV6-3 to TRBJ1-2, with a weak D call TRBD1 (5 bases). Looked up from germline, CDR1 is MNHEY and CDR2 is SVGEGT. Trimming took off 0 bases at V and 5 bases at J, with 19 bases between the two ends. The CDR3 loop spans 17 amino acids. This chain's CDR3 is CASSYSAGRIPEYGYTF. The CDR3 DNA follows: TGTGCCAGCAGTTACTCGGCAGGGCGTATTCCGGAGTATGGCTACACCTTC.

This clonotype was seen a handful of times. The rearrangement links TRBV6-6 to TRBJ2-5; 8 bases line up with TRBD2. The CDR3 extends over 14 amino acids. Germline V gene lookup returns CDR1 MNHNY and CDR2 SVGAGI (reference sequence). V lost 6 bases and J lost 5; bases outside the gene matches: 8. CDR3 in amino acids: CASRAAGGGETQYF. Here the CDR3 DNA reads TGTGCCAGCAGAGCGGCGGGGGGCGGGGAGACCCAGTACTTC.

This clonotype was found a few times. The V call is TRBV28, the J call TRBJ2-2; no clear D gene. V shed 6 bases and J shed 5 bases, with 7 bases lying between them. The CDR3 consists of 12 residues. Germline values: CDR1 MDHEN, CDR2 SYDVKM. CDR3 in DNA: TGTGCCAGCAGGGTCATGACCGGGGAGCTGTTTTTT. Translation: CASRVMTGELFF.

This clonotype was detected many times. The rearrangement joins TRBV18 to TRBJ2-5; 9 bases agree with TRBD1. This CDR3 is built from 14 residues. Germline V lookup: CDR1 KGHSH, CDR2 LQKENI. With 3 bases clipped from V and 3 bases from J, the junction kept 2 bases outside the gene matches. CDR3 loop: CASSPDRGKETQYF. The CDR3 region has the DNA TGTGCCAGCTCACCGGACAGGGGTAAAGAGACCCAGTACTTC.

This clonotype came up many times. The V and J genes are TRBV10-3 and TRBJ2-3; 11 bases map to TRBD2. The junction had 9 bases not matched to a gene; V was cut back by 10 bases and J by 0 bases. This CDR3 region has 16 residues. Germline assignment: CDR1 ENHRY and CDR2 SYGVKD. CDR3 nucleotides: TGTGCCACAACTAGCGGGGGTACCACTAGCACAGATACGCAGTATTTT. Translating it yields CATTSGGTTSTDTQYF.

This clonotype was detected many times. This chain connects TRBV7-9 to TRBJ1-6; D not certain. V shed 5 bases and J shed 7 bases, with 15 bases lying between them. CDR3 size: 15 residues. Germline V gene sequence: CDR1 SEHNR, CDR2 FQNEAQ (reference sequence). The CDR3 sequence is CASSPRHSGNSPLHF. DNA of the CDR3: TGTGCCAGCAGCCCCAGACACAGCGGGAATTCACCCCTCCACTTT.

This clonotype was seen ten or more times. The chain links TRBV20-1 to TRBJ1-1; 8 nucleotides match TRBD1. CDR1 DFQATT and CDR2 SNEGSKA come from the germline V gene (reference sequence). CDR3 length: 14 amino acids. V shed 1 base, J shed 1 base, and the junction held 2 bases outside the gene matches. CDR3 sequence (DNA): TGCAGTGCTAGAGCACAGGGGGGGAACACTGAAGCTTTCTTT. Protein product: CSARAQGGNTEAFF.

Of note for this clonotype: This could be a read error, since a much larger clone is one nucleotide away. The V call is TRBV6-6, the J call TRBJ2-5, with D unresolved. Germline V gives CDR1 MNHNY, CDR2 SVGAGI (reference sequence). The CDR3 loop spans 12 amino acids. V lost 4 bases and J 9 bases, leaving 12 bases between the germline ends. CDR3 amino acids: CASSSSLYPQYF. The CDR3 coding sequence is TGTGCCAGCAGTTCGAGCCTCTACCCCCAGTACTTC.

At least ten counts were recorded for this clonotype. The gene calls are TRBV11-3 and TRBJ2-5, with 9 bases matching TRBD2. Germline trimming cut 5 bases from V and 2 bases from J; bases unmatched to any gene: 12. The CDR3 has 17 amino acids. Germline V CDR1 and CDR2: SGHNT, YENEEA. CDR3 DNA sequence: TGTGCCAGCAGCCCTGGCGGAGCGGGGGGCGAACAAGAGACCCAGTACTTC. Translation: CASSPGGAGGEQETQYF.

The gene calls are TRBV3-1 and TRBJ1-2; D uncertain. V shed 1 base and J shed 4 bases, with 7 bases lying between them. CDR1 is LGHDT and CDR2 is YNNKEL in the germline V gene (reference sequence). The CDR3 contains 13 residues. The CDR3: CASSQAEFYGYTF. The CDR3 nucleotides are TGTGCCAGCAGCCAAGCGGAGTTCTATGGCTACACCTTC.

Many counts were recorded for this clonotype. J is TRBJ2-3 and V is TRBV19; TRBD2 aligns across 8 bases. The V and J ends lost 5 bases and 5 bases, in that order; junction bases with no gene match: 18. The CDR3 is 18 amino acids. CDR1 is LNHDA and CDR2 is SQIVND in the germline V gene (reference sequence). The CDR3 DNA reads as TGTGCCAGTAGTCCCCCACTCGGTCGGGGGGGCCGAAGAGATACGCAGTATTTT. It yields the protein CASSPPLGRGGRRDTQYF.

This chain links TRBV5-4 with TRBJ2-3; D possibly corresponds to TRBD2 (7 bases). Trimming removed 1 base at V and 1 base at J, with 13 bases between. Germline V gene data show CDR1 as SGHNT and CDR2 as YYREEE (reference sequence). The CDR3 is 16 amino acids. This chain's CDR3 is CASSLLGGLGTDTQYF. CDR3 in DNA: TGTGCCAGCAGCTTGCTCGGGGGGCTGGGCACAGATACGCAGTATTTT.

This clonotype showed up many times. This chain uses TRBV7-2 with TRBJ1-2; D is ambiguous. V was trimmed by 2 bases and J by 4 bases, leaving 14 bases between them. The germline gives CDR1 SGHTA, CDR2 FQGNSA. The CDR3 has 15 amino acids. This chain's CDR3 is CASSLSQTVGYGYTF. The CDR3 bases are TGTGCCAGCAGCTTAAGCCAGACCGTGGGCTATGGCTACACCTTC.

Many counts were recorded for this clonotype. This chain connects TRBV10-2 to TRBJ2-5; no clear D gene. This CDR3 spans 12 amino acids. The V gene lost 7 bases and the J gene lost 5 bases, with 11 bases spanning the gap. From germline, CDR1 is WSHSY and CDR2 SAAADI. Here the CDR3 DNA reads TGCGCCAGCACCTATCAGTTGGAGACCCAGTACTTC. Translating gives CASTYQLETQYF.

This clonotype was seen only a few times. The gene calls are TRBV5-1 and TRBJ2-1; 8 bases are shared with TRBD1. The V and J ends lost 3 bases and 4 bases, in that order; junction bases with no gene match: 3. Looked up from germline, CDR1 is SGHRS and CDR2 is YFSETQ. The CDR3 is 14 residues long. The CDR3, as DNA: TGCGCCAGCAGCTCGGGACAGGAGTACAATGAGCAGTTCTTC. It yields the protein CASSSGQEYNEQFF. The variable domain in full, with the rest retrieved from reference TRBV5-1 and TRBJ2-1, is KAGVTQTPRYLIKTRGQQVTLSCSPISGHRSVSWYQQTPGQGLQFLFEYFSETQRNKGNFPGRFSGRQFSNSRSEMNVSTLELGDSALYLCASSSGQEYNEQFFGPGTRLTVL.

This clonotype was recorded at least ten times. The chain is built from TRBV29-1 and TRBJ2-4; TRBD2 might be the D (5 bases). Germline V gene lookup returns CDR1 SQVTM and CDR2 ANQGSEA. The CDR3 has 15 residues. V shed 0 bases and J shed 8 bases, with 17 bases lying between them. The CDR3: CSVEDPASHGDIQYF. CDR3 coding DNA: TGCAGCGTTGAAGACCCCGCGTCCCACGGGGACATTCAGTACTTC.

In its sample, this clonotype was seen a few times. The rearrangement links TRBV28 to TRBJ1-2; D not resolved. V lost 7 bases and J 0 bases, leaving 9 bases between the germline ends. Germline V CDR1 and CDR2: MDHEN, SYDVKM. This CDR3 comprises 13 residues. CDR3 sequence: CASNYFSNYGYTF. For the CDR3, the DNA is TGTGCCAGCAATTACTTTTCTAACTATGGCTACACCTTC.

This clonotype has ten or more counts. The rearrangement links TRBV5-6 to TRBJ2-1; no reliable D call. CDR1 SGHDT and CDR2 YYEEEE come from the germline V gene. The CDR3 is 17 amino acids. V was cut by 4 bases and J by 0 bases, with 17 bases left in between. The chain's CDR3 is CASSPNNIRSSYNEQFF. CDR3 DNA: TGTGCCAGCAGCCCCAACAATATAAGAAGCTCCTACAATGAGCAGTTCTTC.

The chain carries TRBV15 and TRBJ2-5, with 9 nucleotides matching TRBD2. The CDR3 is 15 amino acids. Trimming took 0 bases from V and 3 from J; bases not matched to a gene: 2. Germline V gives CDR1 LNHNV, CDR2 YYDKDF (reference sequence). CDR3 residues: CATSRDLAGEETQYF. CDR3 nucleotides: TGTGCCACCAGCAGAGATTTAGCGGGGGAAGAGACCCAGTACTTC. The variable domain in full, completed from reference TRBV15 and TRBJ2-5, reads DAMVIQNPRYQVTQFGKPVTLSCSQTLNHNVMYWYQQKSSQAPKLLFHYYDKDFNNEADTPDNFQSRRPNTSFCFLDIRSPGLGDTAMYLCATSRDLAGEETQYFGPGTRLLVL.

This clonotype appeared many times. V gene TRBV11-3 combines with J gene TRBJ2-1, with D maybe TRBD2 (5 bases). The CDR3 contains 16 residues. Germline V gene sequence: CDR1 SGHNT, CDR2 YENEEA. Deletions cut 5 bases from V and 5 bases from J, with 19 bases between. CDR3 protein: CASSTRSGSYDNEQFF. The CDR3 DNA sequence: TGTGCCAGCAGCACCCGGTCGGGGTCCTACGACAATGAGCAGTTCTTC. Full variable domain (rest looked up from reference TRBV11-3 and TRBJ2-1): EAGVVQSPRYKIIEKKQPVAFWCNPISGHNTLYWYLQNLGQGPELLIRYENEEAVDDSQLPKDRFSAERLKGVDSTLKIQPAELGDSAVYLCASSTRSGSYDNEQFFGPGTRLTVL.

The V call is TRBV20-1, the J call TRBJ1-3; D gene ambiguous. The CDR3 is made up of 15 amino acids. V lost 4 bases, J lost 2 bases, and 15 bases lay in between. Germline V gene data show CDR1 as DFQATT and CDR2 as SNEGSKA (reference sequence). Here the CDR3 reads CSAISAEVTGNTIYF. For the CDR3, the DNA is TGCAGTGCTATTTCCGCAGAAGTTACTGGAAACACCATATATTTT.

This clonotype was found many times. V gene TRBV7-6 combines with J gene TRBJ2-1, with 7 nucleotides matching TRBD2. After removal of 10 bases from V and 3 bases from J, the junction contained 12 bases not matched to a gene. This CDR3 is built from 15 residues. CDR1 is SGHVS and CDR2 is FNYEAQ in the germline V gene. The DNA of the CDR3 is TGTGCCATCCTAATCAGGCAGCGGGACTACAATGAGCAGTTCTTC. Translating gives CAILIRQRDYNEQFF. The full variable domain, with the rest looked up from reference TRBV7-6 and TRBJ2-1, is GAGVSQSPRYKVTKRGQDVALRCDPISGHVSLYWYRQALGQGPEFLTYFNYEAQQDKSGLPNDRFSAERPEGSISTLTIQRTEQRDSAMYRCAILIRQRDYNEQFFGPGTRLTVL.

In its sample, this clonotype was seen many times. This chain connects TRBV4-2 to TRBJ2-2, with a weak D call TRBD2 (5 bases). Per the germline V gene, CDR1 is LGHNA and CDR2 is YNFKEQ. Trimming removed 0 bases at V and 2 bases at J, with 13 bases between. The CDR3 loop spans 17 amino acids. The CDR3 spells CASSQEWGVSNTGELFF. The CDR3 DNA follows: TGTGCCAGCAGCCAAGAATGGGGAGTGTCAAACACCGGGGAGCTGTTTTTT.

This clonotype was counted at least ten times. This is likely a read error, given that the CDR3 carries no conserved phenylalanine or tryptophan at its end. No DNA is shown, since the ends of the CDR3 on it are uncertain; the CDR3 is the one TCRdb lists. V and J are TRBV11-1 and TRBJ1-3; the table gives TRBD1 as D, unverified against the DNA. The CDR3 length equals 9 residues, ends included. Germline V lookup: CDR1 SGHAT, CDR2 FQDESV (reference sequence). CDR3 protein: CASIPPPGN.